This T cell receptor (beta chain) was documented in a study of cytomegalovirus exposure and HLA in healthy donors. Findings of the study overall: The study found most TCR sequences rare, yet found some public TCRs in many donors. As a later analysis showed, a missense DCLRE1C variant was linked to trimming of TCR beta V- and J-genes. In the analysis, some V segments, TRBV6-2 and TRBV6-3 included, were excluded as indistinguishable. In a later analysis, most CMV-associated TCR beta chains appeared HLA-restricted.

It was with 60 Vbeta and 13 Jbeta primers that the PCR ran. The data were produced by immunoSEQ multiplex PCR, yet TCRdb's version contains in-frame clones alone and is incomplete. The table has some 190,000 clones, about 85% seen once. From germline, CDR1 is MNHNS and CDR2 SASEGT. With V trimmed by 8 bases and J by 1 base, 6 bases remained unmatched. The CDR3 spans 14 residues. On this clone itself: Its antigen is undetermined.

Sequencing was done on a sample of PBMCs. This rearrangement joins TRBV6-1 to TRBJ1-1, with 8 bases identical to TRBD1. The origin of this receptor is a boy between 2 and 15 years old in good health and CMV-seronegative. The CDR3, as DNA: TGTGCCAGCCTATACGGACAGGGGAACACTGAAGCTTTCTTT. Its translation: CASLYGQGNTEAFF.